Each of the 26 T cell receptor beta chains below was sequenced from the same sample in a study of shared clonotypes between healthy human individuals. Some clones are missing from TCRdb's copy, which holds only in-frame ones; the method was immunoSEQ multiplex PCR. Of some 550,000 clones in the sample, approximately 97% were seen once. Source material: naive CD4+ T cells sorted from blood. Stated subset: CD45RA+ positively selected. These receptors originate from a woman in her twenties or thirties in good health.

The chain employs TRBV11-3 and TRBJ2-1, with D uncertain. This CDR3 has 18 residues. From germline, CDR1 is SGHNT and CDR2 YENEEA. The V end was cut by 3 bases, the J end by 2 bases, with 20 bases between. CDR3 sequence: CASSFICTVLFTYNEQFF. Written as DNA, the CDR3 is TGTGCCAGCAGCTTCATTTGTACAGTCCTCTTTACCTACAATGAGCAGTTCTTC.

The chain joins TRBV5-1 to TRBJ2-7; no clear D gene. The CDR3 totals 11 residues. The germline CDR1 and CDR2 sequences are SGHRS and YFSETQ. The V and J ends lost 0 bases and 5 bases respectively, with 3 bases between them. The DNA of the CDR3 is TGCGCCAGCAGCTTGGCGGACGAGCAGTACTTC. It translates to CASSLADEQYF.

The V call is TRBV7-2, the J call TRBJ1-4, with D maybe TRBD1 (5 bases). V shed 1 base and J shed 12 bases, with 15 bases lying between them. This CDR3 is 14 amino acids long. Looked up from germline, CDR1 is SGHTA and CDR2 is FQGNSA. The CDR3 protein is CASSLEAGKGELFF. The CDR3 DNA follows: TGTGCCAGCAGCTTAGAGGCAGGGAAGGGAGAACTGTTTTTT.

The rearrangement uses TRBV4-2 and TRBJ2-7; perhaps D is TRBD1 or TRBD2 (5 bases each). This CDR3 is built from 15 residues. Looked up from germline, CDR1 is LGHNA and CDR2 is YNFKEQ. V was trimmed by 0 bases and J by 2 bases, leaving 11 bases between them. The CDR3 is CASSQEVVGAYEQYF. CDR3 bases: TGTGCCAGCAGCCAAGAGGTCGTGGGGGCCTACGAGCAGTACTTC.

The chain recombines TRBV5-1 with TRBJ2-1; D perhaps matches TRBD2 (5 bases). Germline V gene data show CDR1 as SGHRS and CDR2 as YFSETQ. The CDR3 is 15 residues long. V was pared by 2 bases and J by 7 bases, with 16 bases between. CDR3 in DNA: TGCGCCAGCAGCTTTCGGGCACACGGGGAAAATGAGCAGTTCTTC. Amino acids: CASSFRAHGENEQFF.

V is TRBV7-2 and J is TRBJ2-5; 7 nucleotides align to TRBD1. This CDR3 is 15 amino acids long. Germline V CDR1 and CDR2: SGHTA, FQGNSA. Trimming took 1 base from V and 0 from J; bases not matched to a gene: 2. This CDR3 reads CASSLGGQNQETQYF. The CDR3 DNA is TGTGCCAGCAGCTTAGGGGGACAGAACCAAGAGACCCAGTACTTC.

V and J are TRBV30 and TRBJ1-1, with D perhaps TRBD1 (5 bases). Per germline, CDR1 GTSNPN and CDR2 SVGIG (reference sequence). This CDR3 has 14 residues. V was cut by 5 bases and J by 6 bases, with 19 bases left in between. CDR3: CAWDQGLGTPEAFF. CDR3 nucleotide sequence: TGTGCCTGGGATCAGGGCCTAGGGACCCCTGAAGCTTTCTTT.

CDR3: CASSLWDSNEKLFF. The CDR3 DNA sequence: TGTGCCAGCAGTTTATGGGACAGCAATGAAAAACTGTTTTTT. The J gene is TRBJ1-4, the V gene TRBV28, with D possibly matching TRBD1 (6 bases). The CDR3 has 14 residues. From germline, CDR1 is MDHEN and CDR2 SYDVKM. Between the trimmed V and J ends, which lost 0 bases and 5 bases, there was a span of 7 bases.

V gene TRBV18 combines with J gene TRBJ2-1; maybe TRBD1 (5 bases). Trimming pared 3 bases from V and 5 bases from J, leaving 8 bases between. The germline CDR1 and CDR2 sequences are KGHSH and LQKENI. The CDR3 loop spans 13 amino acids. The CDR3 region has the DNA TGTGCCAGCTCACCGGTAGGGGACAATGAGCAGTTCTTC. This codes for CASSPVGDNEQFF.

In DNA form, the CDR3 reads TGTGCCAGCAGCCTTGGGACTAGCGGGAGCACCGGGGAGCTGTTTTTT. This gives the protein CASSLGTSGSTGELFF. This chain connects TRBV7-2 to TRBJ2-2; TRBD2 matches 14 bases. There are 16 residues in the CDR3. CDR1 SGHTA and CDR2 FQGNSA come from the germline V gene. Trimming took 5 bases from V and 4 from J; bases not matched to a gene: 3.

V is TRBV28 and J is TRBJ2-7, with D hard to call. The CDR3 is 12 amino acids. Germline CDR1 reads MDHEN; CDR2 reads SYDVKM. V was clipped by 6 bases and J by 4 bases, with 10 bases between them. DNA for the CDR3: TGTGCCAGCAGAGTGAAGGGTTACGAGCAGTACTTC. This encodes CASRVKGYEQYF.

This clone was detected once. This rearrangement joins TRBV15 to TRBJ2-5, with TRBD2 matching 8 bases. J lost 4 bases, V lost 3 bases, and 10 bases had no gene match. The CDR3 consists of 16 residues. Germline V CDR1 and CDR2: LNHNV, YYDKDF (reference sequence). In nucleotides, the CDR3 is TGTGCCACCAGCAGCCACGGGAGGGCCTTTTCAGAGACCCAGTACTTC. This sequence encodes CATSSHGRAFSETQYF.

The chain recombines TRBV28 with TRBJ1-4; TRBD1 matches 9 bases. CDR1 is MDHEN, CDR2 SYDVKM, per germline. J lost 6 bases, V lost 1 base, and 3 bases had no gene match. The CDR3 runs to 15 residues. The CDR3 is CASSLLGQGHEKLFF. The CDR3 coding sequence is TGTGCCAGCAGTTTATTGGGACAGGGACATGAAAAACTGTTTTTT.

The rearrangement links TRBV19 to TRBJ2-3; TRBD2 matches at 13 bases. Per the germline V gene, CDR1 is LNHDA and CDR2 is SQIVND (reference sequence). This CDR3 has 14 amino acids. V lost 10 bases and J lost 4; bases outside the gene matches: 5. The CDR3 DNA sequence: TGTGCCACCGGACTAGCGGGAGTCGCAGATACGCAGTATTTT. It codes for CATGLAGVADTQYF.

This chain joins TRBV6-5 and TRBJ2-7; D is ambiguous. Trimming cost V 0 bases and J 4 bases, with 10 bases left between them. The CDR3 consists of 14 residues. Germline V lookup: CDR1 MNHEY, CDR2 SVGAGI. This chain's CDR3 is CASSYSPGPYEQYF. The CDR3 bases are TGTGCCAGCAGTTACTCTCCAGGACCGTACGAGCAGTACTTC.

This chain joins TRBV18 and TRBJ2-2, with D perhaps matching TRBD2 (5 bases). Trimming took 5 bases from V and 5 from J, leaving 6 bases between them. Germline values: CDR1 KGHSH, CDR2 LQKENI. The CDR3 has 12 residues. This CDR3 reads CASSTGTGELFF. Written as DNA, the CDR3 is TGTGCCAGCTCAACGGGGACCGGGGAGCTGTTTTTT.

The chain recombines TRBV9 with TRBJ1-1; a weak D match, TRBD1 (5 bases). In germline, CDR1 is SGDLS, CDR2 YYNGEE. V dropped 0 bases and J dropped 4 bases, with 16 bases sitting between them. The CDR3 length is 16 residues. Here the CDR3 DNA reads TGTGCCAGCAGCGTAGTGCCCCCTCAGGGTGGCACTGAAGCTTTCTTT. It is translated as CASSVVPPQGGTEAFF.

The chain combines TRBV5-4 with TRBJ1-2; 9 positions agree with TRBD1. The CDR3 length is 15 residues. The germline gives CDR1 SGHNT, CDR2 YYREEE (reference sequence). The J segment lost 8 bases and the V segment lost 4 bases, leaving 12 bases of the junction unmatched. As DNA, the CDR3 is TGTGCCAGCAGCGAGACACAGGGGGCGAGACACGGCTACACCTTC. Residues: CASSETQGARHGYTF.

The chain recombines TRBV2 with TRBJ2-1; 7 nucleotides agree with TRBD2. CDR1 is SNHLY, CDR2 FYNNEI, per germline. The CDR3 sequence is 17 residues long. With 6 bases clipped from V and 3 bases from J, the junction kept 14 bases outside the gene matches. Here the CDR3 DNA reads TGTGCCAGCAGATTTAGTGTCGAGGCGGGAGACTACAATGAGCAGTTCTTC. Protein product: CASRFSVEAGDYNEQFF.

This clone was detected once. This chain links TRBV7-3 with TRBJ2-5; D unclear. Trimming stripped 5 bases from V and 5 bases from J, with 12 bases between. Germline V gives CDR1 SGHTA, CDR2 FQGTGA. CDR3 length equals 13 residues. The chain's CDR3 is CASSQGIGETQYF. The CDR3 DNA reads TGTGCCAGCAGCCAAGGGATCGGGGAGACCCAGTACTTC.

The CDR3 reads CAWSVRRGELNSPLHF. The CDR3, as DNA: TGTGCCTGGAGTGTACGGAGGGGGGAACTCAATTCACCCCTCCACTTT. The V gene is TRBV30, the J gene TRBJ1-6; TRBD1 might be the D (6 bases). The CDR3 spans 16 residues. V lost 0 bases, J lost 7 bases, and 16 bases lay in between. In germline, CDR1 is GTSNPN, CDR2 SVGIG (reference sequence).

The chain has TRBV18 and TRBJ2-3; tentatively, D is TRBD1 (7 bases). V was pared by 0 bases and J by 3 bases, with 10 bases between. The CDR3 sequence is 15 residues long. In germline, CDR1 is KGHSH, CDR2 LQKENI. The CDR3 DNA reads as TGTGCCAGCTCACCACCCGCAGGGGGGACAGATACGCAGTATTTT. Amino acids: CASSPPAGGTDTQYF.

CDR3 region: CASSGLQFPLYEQYF. CDR3 sequence (DNA): TGTGCCAGCAGCGGCCTGCAGTTTCCCCTCTACGAGCAGTACTTC. The chain carries TRBV28 and TRBJ2-7; D gene uncertain. This CDR3 has 15 amino acids. Germline V gives CDR1 MDHEN, CDR2 SYDVKM. V was pared by 6 bases and J by 3 bases, with 18 bases between.

This chain links TRBV10-1 with TRBJ2-7; 7 bases align to TRBD2. J lost 5 bases, V lost 3 bases, and 7 bases had no gene match. CDR3 size: 14 residues. Germline V gene sequence: CDR1 WNHNN, CDR2 SYGVQD (reference sequence). The CDR3 here is CASSDGGSPNEQYF. CDR3 DNA: TGCGCCAGCAGTGACGGCGGGAGTCCTAACGAGCAGTACTTC.

J is TRBJ1-4 and V is TRBV27; TRBD1 aligns across 7 bases. CDR1 and CDR2 from the germline V gene are MNHEY and SMNVEV (reference sequence). There are 16 residues in the CDR3. V lost 5 bases and J lost 2; bases outside the gene matches: 8. In DNA form, the CDR3 reads TGTGCCAGCAGTGAAAGGGGGCAAGGGACTAATGAAAAACTGTTTTTT. Translated, it gives CASSERGQGTNEKLFF.

The rearrangement joins TRBV10-3 to TRBJ1-2, with unresolved D. Trimming cost V 8 bases and J 0 bases, with 10 bases left between them. Germline lookup yields CDR1 ENHRY and CDR2 SYGVKD. The CDR3 runs to 13 residues. In DNA, the CDR3 is TGTGCCATCTGGACGGAAGCTAACTATGGCTACACCTTC. The encoded protein is CAIWTEANYGYTF.